This TCR beta chain was captured in a study of STAT5B mutations in CD4+ large granular lymphocyte leukemia. Notes on the study in general: Main leukemic clonotypes were patient-specific, but under 30% appeared at low frequency elsewhere.

The CDR3 loop spans 12 amino acids. The V end lost 5 bases, the J end lost 5 bases, and 7 bases lay between the germline ends. Germline values: CDR1 MGHDK, CDR2 SYGVNS. A word on this clone: Its antigen remains unknown.

Control samples were healthy donors' buffy coats. This was a survey-level run. Only in-frame clones appear in the TCRdb table, and some are missing; sequencing was by immunoSEQ multiplex PCR. The repertoire consists of 40,000 to 45,000 clones, with approximately 84% occurring once and the leading ten covering approximately 0.33%. The receptor comes from a human donor in good health. Sequences were obtained from CD4+ T cells from blood buffy coats. This chain connects TRBV25-1 to TRBJ2-1; D ambiguous. The CDR3 region is CASSLGHNEQFF. CDR3 nucleotides: TGTGCCAGCAGTTTGGGCCACAATGAGCAGTTCTTC.